This T cell receptor beta chain derives from a study of blood T cell repertoires in COVID-19. Under the authors' procedure: How many nucleated cells were present was estimated from reference gene primer amplification. Assay: immunoSEQ multiplex PCR; the TCRdb copy retains only in-frame clones and omits some. That table furnishes V, J and clone size, whereas the DNA furnished D and trimming. The sample holds roughly 480,000 clones, roughly nine tenths seen once. The CDR3 extends over 15 amino acids. V shed 5 bases, J shed 0 bases, and the junction held 5 bases outside the gene matches. Germline V lookup: CDR1 MNHEY, CDR2 SVGAGI.

This receptor was identified in a man aged 18-30 years with COVID-19, enrolled during active disease. Sequenced: peripheral blood. The V call is TRBV6-5, the J call TRBJ1-1, with 8 bases matching TRBD1. The CDR3 protein is CASSPGGLVNTEAFF. CDR3 nucleotides: TGTGCCAGCAGTCCAGGGGGCTTGGTGAACACTGAAGCTTTCTTT.